The clone carrying this T cell receptor (beta chain) was counted at least ten times. This sample was taken from a study of T-cell reconstitution after alpha-beta-depleted transplantation in children. Preparing the TCRbeta library involved the use of unique molecular identifiers. TCRdb re-called the PCR reads through MiXCR, storing one row per CDR3 protein. The table records 70,000 or so distinct CDR3 sequences, approximately 11% of them present only once. The CDR3 is 16 amino acids. The V segment lost 4 bases and the J segment 1 base; nucleotides outside the gene matches: 5. Germline V gene sequence: CDR1 SEHNR, CDR2 FQNEAQ (reference sequence).

The starting material was PBMCs, obtained before TCRalphabeta/CD19-depleted stem cell transplant. The chain recombines TRBV7-9 with TRBJ1-1; 11 bases line up with TRBD1. The receptor's source is a boy younger than 18 with acute myeloid leukemia, due to receive a stem cell transplant. CDR3 protein: CASSWDRGRRNTEAFF. The CDR3 bases are TGTGCCAGCAGCTGGGACAGGGGGAGAAGGAACACTGAAGCTTTCTTT. Looking up the rest from reference TRBV7-9 and TRBJ1-1 gives the full variable domain: DTGVSQNPRHKITKRGQNVTFRCDPISEHNRLYWYRQTLGQGPEFLTYFQNEAQLEKSRLLSDRFSAERPKGSFSTLEIQRTEQGDSAMYLCASSWDRGRRNTEAFFGQGTRLTVV.